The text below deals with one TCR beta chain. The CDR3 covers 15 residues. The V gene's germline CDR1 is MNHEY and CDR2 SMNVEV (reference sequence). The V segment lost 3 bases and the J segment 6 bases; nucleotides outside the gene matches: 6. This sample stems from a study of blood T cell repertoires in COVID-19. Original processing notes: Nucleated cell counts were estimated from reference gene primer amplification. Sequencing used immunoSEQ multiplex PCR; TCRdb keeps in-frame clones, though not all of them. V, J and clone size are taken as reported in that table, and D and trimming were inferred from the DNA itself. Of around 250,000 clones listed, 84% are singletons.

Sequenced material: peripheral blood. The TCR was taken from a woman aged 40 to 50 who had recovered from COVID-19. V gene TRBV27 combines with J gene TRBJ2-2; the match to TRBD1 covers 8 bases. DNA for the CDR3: TGTGCCAGCAGTTTCTCTCTGACAGGGGCCGGGGAGCTGTTTTTT. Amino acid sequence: CASSFSLTGAGELFF.